This T cell receptor (beta chain) was retrieved from a study of T cell responses to AZD1222 COVID-19 vaccine. Measured with immunoSEQ multiplex PCR; TCRdb has only the in-frame clones, and not every one. The sample consists of 150,000 or so clones, 92% of them appearing once. The CDR3 runs 13 residues. V lost 2 bases and J 0 bases, leaving 4 bases between the germline ends. CDR1 is KGHSH and CDR2 is LQKENI in the germline V gene. The sample here was peripheral blood, taken on day 0 of AZD1222 vaccination. The chain employs TRBV18 and TRBJ1-1; the D is unclear. The sequence was obtained from an adult in good health. This CDR3 is CASSPGLNTEAFF. The DNA for the CDR3 is TGTGCCAGCTCACCAGGATTGAACACTGAAGCTTTCTTT.